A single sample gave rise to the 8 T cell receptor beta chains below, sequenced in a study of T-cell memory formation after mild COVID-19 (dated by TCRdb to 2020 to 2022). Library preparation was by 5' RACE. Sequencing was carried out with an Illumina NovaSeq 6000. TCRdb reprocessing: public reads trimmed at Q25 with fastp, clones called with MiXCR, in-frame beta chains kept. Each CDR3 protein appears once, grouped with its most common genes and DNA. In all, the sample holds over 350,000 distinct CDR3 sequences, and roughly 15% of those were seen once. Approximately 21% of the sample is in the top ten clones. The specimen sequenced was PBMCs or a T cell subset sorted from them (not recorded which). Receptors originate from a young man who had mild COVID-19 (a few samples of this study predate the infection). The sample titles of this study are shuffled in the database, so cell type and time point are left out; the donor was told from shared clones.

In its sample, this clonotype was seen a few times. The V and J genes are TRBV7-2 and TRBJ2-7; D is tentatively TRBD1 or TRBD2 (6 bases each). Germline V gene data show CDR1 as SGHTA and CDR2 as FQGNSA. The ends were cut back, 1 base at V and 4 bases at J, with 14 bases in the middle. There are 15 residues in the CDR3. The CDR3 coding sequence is TGTGCCAGCAGCTTAGGTCGGGGGCTCAAATACGAGCAGTACGTC. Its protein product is CASSLGRGLKYEQYV.

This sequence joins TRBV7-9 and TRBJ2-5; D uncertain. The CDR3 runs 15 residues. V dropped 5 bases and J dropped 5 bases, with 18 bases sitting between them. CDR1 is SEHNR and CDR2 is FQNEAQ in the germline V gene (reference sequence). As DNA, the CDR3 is TGTGCCAGCAGCCACCACGCTAGACCCGTGGAGACCCAGTACTTC. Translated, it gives CASSHHARPVETQYF.

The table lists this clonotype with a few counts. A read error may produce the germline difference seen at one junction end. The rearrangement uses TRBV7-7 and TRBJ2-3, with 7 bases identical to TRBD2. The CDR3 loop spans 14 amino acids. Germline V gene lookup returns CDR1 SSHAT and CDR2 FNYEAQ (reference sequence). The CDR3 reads CASSSGGITDTQYF. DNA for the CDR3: TGTGCTAGCAGCTCCGGGGGGATCACAGATACGCAGTATTTT.

This chain's CDR3 is CATSRDPSGGARGGELFF. As DNA, the CDR3 is TGTGCCACCAGCAGAGACCCAAGCGGGGGGGCCAGAGGCGGGGAGCTGTTTTTT. The chain has TRBV15 and TRBJ2-2; 10 bases are shared with TRBD2. The V gene's germline CDR1 is LNHNV and CDR2 YYDKDF (reference sequence). V trimming: 0 bases; J trimming: 7 bases; junction bases outside the gene matches: 11. The CDR3 is made up of 18 amino acids.

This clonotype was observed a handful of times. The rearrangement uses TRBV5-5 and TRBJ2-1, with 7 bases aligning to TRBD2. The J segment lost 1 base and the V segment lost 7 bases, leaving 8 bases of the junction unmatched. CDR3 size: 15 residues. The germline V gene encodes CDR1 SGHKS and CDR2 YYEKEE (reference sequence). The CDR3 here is CASVLSGTSYNEQFF. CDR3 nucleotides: TGTGCCAGCGTACTAAGCGGGACTTCCTACAATGAGCAGTTCTTC.

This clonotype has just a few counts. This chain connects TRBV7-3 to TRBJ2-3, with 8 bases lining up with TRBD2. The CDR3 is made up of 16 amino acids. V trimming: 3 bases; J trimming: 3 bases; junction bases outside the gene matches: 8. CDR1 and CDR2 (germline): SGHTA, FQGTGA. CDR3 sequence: CASSFRRGGGTDTQYF. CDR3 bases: TGTGCCAGCAGCTTCCGTAGAGGCGGGGGGACAGATACGCAGTATTTT.

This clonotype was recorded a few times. The CDR3 loop is CASSSVGGNTIYF. CDR3 DNA sequence: TGTGCCAGCAGTTCCGTAGGGGGAAACACCATATATTTT. The chain carries TRBV28 and TRBJ1-3, with D uncertain. Deletions cut 4 bases from V and 4 bases from J, with 8 bases between. The CDR3 covers 13 residues. Germline lookup yields CDR1 MDHEN and CDR2 SYDVKM. Full variable domain (remainder filled in from reference TRBV28 and TRBJ1-3): DVKVTQSSRYLVKRTGEKVFLECVQDMDHENMFWYRQDPGLGLRLIYFSYDVKMKEKGDIPEGYSVSREKKERFSLILESASTNQTSMYLCASSSVGGNTIYFGEGSWLTVV.

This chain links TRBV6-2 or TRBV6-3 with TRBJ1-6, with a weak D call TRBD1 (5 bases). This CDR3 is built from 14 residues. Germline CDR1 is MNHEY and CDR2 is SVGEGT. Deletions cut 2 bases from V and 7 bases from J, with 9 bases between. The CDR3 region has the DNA TGTGCCAGCAGTTACCAGGGCGCGAATTCACCCCTCCACTTT. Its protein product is CASSYQGANSPLHF.